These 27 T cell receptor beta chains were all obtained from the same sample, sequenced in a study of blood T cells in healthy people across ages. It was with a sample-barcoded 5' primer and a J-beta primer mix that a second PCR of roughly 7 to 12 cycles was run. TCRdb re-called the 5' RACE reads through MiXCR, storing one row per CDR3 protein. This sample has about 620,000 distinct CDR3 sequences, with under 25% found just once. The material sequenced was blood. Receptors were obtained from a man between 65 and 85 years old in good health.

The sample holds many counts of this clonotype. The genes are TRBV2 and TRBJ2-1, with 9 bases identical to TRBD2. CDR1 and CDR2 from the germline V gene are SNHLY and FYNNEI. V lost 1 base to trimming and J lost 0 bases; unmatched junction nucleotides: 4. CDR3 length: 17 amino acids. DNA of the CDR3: TGTGCCAGCAGTGAAGAACTAGCGGGCCTCTCCTACAATGAGCAGTTCTTC. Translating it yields CASSEELAGLSYNEQFF.

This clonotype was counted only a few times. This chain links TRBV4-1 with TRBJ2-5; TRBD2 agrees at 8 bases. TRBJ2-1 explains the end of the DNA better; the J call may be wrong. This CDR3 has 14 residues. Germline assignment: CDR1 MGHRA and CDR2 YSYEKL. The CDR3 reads CASSPPGGGNEQFF. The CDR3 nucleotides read TGCGCCAGCAGCCCCCCGGGAGGGGGTAATGAGCAGTTCTTC.

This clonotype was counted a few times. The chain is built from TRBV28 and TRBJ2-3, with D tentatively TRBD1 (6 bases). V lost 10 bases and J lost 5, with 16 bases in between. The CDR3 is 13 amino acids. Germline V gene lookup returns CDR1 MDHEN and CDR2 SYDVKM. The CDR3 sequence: CATSRGGRDTQYF. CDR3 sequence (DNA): TGTGCCACCTCCCGAGGGGGTAGAGATACGCAGTATTTT.

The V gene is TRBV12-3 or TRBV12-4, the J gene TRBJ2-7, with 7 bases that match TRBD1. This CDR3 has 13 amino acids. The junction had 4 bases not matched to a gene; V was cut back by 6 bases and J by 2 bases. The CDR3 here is CASSPQGPYEQYF. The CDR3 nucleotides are TGTGCCAGCAGCCCACAGGGGCCCTACGAGCAGTACTTC.

The CDR3 bases are TGTGCCAGCAGTGTTCGGAATTACGAGCAGTACTTC. Residues: CASSVRNYEQYF. V is TRBV2 and J is TRBJ2-7; D not resolved. V gave up 4 bases and J gave up 4 bases, with 8 bases separating them. Germline CDR1 SNHLY, CDR2 FYNNEI. This CDR3 is built from 12 residues.

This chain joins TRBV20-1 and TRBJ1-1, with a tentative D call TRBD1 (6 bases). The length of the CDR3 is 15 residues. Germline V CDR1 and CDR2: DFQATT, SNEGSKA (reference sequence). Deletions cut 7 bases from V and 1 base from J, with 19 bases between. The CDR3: CSVRGGGEANTEAFF. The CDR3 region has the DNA TGCAGTGTTCGAGGGGGGGGCGAGGCGAACACTGAAGCTTTCTTT.

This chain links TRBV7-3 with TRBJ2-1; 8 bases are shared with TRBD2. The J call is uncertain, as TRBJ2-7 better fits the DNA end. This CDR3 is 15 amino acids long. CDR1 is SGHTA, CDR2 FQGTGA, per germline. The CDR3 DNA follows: TGTGCCAGCAGCTTAAAAAGCGGGAGTTACCACGAGCAGTACTTC. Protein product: CASSLKSGSYHEQYF.

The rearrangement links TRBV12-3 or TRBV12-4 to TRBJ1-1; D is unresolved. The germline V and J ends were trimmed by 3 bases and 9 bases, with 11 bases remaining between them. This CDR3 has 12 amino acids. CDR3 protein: CASSLTSGKAFF. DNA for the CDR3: TGTGCCAGCAGTTTGACCTCGGGCAAAGCTTTCTTT.

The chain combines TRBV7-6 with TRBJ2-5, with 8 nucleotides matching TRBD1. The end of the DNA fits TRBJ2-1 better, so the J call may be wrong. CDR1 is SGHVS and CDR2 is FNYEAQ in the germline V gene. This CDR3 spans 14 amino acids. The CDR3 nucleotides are TGTGCCAGCAGCCTATCCGACAGGGGTAATGAGCAGTTCTTC. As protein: CASSLSDRGNEQFF.

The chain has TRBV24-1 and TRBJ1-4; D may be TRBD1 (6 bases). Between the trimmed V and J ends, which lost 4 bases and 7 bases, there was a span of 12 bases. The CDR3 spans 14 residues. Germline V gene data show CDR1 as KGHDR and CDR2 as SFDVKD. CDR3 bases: TGTGCCACCAGTGAGGGGGCCCCGAGTGAAAAACTGTTTTTT. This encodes CATSEGAPSEKLFF.

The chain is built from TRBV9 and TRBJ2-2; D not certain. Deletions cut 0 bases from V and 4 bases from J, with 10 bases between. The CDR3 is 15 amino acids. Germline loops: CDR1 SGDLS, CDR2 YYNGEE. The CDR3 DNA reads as TGTGCCAGCAGCGTAGGGGCAGAACCCACCGGGGAGCTGTTTTTT. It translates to CASSVGAEPTGELFF. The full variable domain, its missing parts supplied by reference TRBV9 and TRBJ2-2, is DSGVTQTPKHLITATGQRVTLRCSPRSGDLSVYWYQQSLDQGLQFLIQYYNGEERAKGNILERFSAQQFPDLHSELNLSSLELGDSALYFCASSVGAEPTGELFFGEGSRLTVL.

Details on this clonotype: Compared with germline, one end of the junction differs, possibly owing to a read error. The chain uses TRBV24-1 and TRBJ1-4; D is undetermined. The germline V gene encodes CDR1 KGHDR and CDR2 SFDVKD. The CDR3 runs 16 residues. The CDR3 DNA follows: TGTGCCACCAGTGTTGCGGCGGAGATAATGAAGAAAAAACTATTTTTT. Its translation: CATSVAAEIMKKKLFF.

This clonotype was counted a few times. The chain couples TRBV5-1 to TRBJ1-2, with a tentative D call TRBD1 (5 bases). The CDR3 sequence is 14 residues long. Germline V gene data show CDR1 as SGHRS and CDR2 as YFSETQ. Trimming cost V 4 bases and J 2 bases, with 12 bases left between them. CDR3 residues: CASSALTENYGYTF. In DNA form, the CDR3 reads TGCGCCAGCAGCGCATTGACAGAGAACTATGGCTACACCTTC.

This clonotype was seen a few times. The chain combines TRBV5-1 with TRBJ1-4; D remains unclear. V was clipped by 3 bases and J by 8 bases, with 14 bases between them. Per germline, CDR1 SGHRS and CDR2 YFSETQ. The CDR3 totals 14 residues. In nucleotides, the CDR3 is TGCGCCAGCAGCTCCCCGGGCCTCGGGGAAAAACTGTTTTTT. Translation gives CASSSPGLGEKLFF.

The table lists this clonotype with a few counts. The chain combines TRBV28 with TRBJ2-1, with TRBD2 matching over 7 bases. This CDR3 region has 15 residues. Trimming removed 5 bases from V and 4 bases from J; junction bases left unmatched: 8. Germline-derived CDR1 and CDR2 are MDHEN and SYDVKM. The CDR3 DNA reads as TGTGCCAGCAGTCCCCTAACGGGAGGTTACAATGAGCAGTTCTTC. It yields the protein CASSPLTGGYNEQFF.

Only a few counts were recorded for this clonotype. CDR3 sequence (DNA): TGCGCCAGCAGGGTCGGGGGGCTCGGGAACACTGAAGCTTTCTTT. As protein: CASRVGGLGNTEAFF. The J gene is TRBJ1-1, the V gene TRBV5-1, with a tentative D call TRBD1 (6 bases). Trimming pared 5 bases from V and 1 base from J, leaving 15 bases between. There are 15 residues in the CDR3. CDR1 SGHRS and CDR2 YFSETQ come from the germline V gene.

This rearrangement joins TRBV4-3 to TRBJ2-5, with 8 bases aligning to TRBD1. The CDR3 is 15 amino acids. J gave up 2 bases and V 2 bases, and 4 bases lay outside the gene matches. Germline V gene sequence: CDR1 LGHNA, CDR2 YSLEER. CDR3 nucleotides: TGCGCCAGCAGCCAACACAGGGGGGATCAAGAGACCCAGTACTTC. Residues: CASSQHRGDQETQYF.

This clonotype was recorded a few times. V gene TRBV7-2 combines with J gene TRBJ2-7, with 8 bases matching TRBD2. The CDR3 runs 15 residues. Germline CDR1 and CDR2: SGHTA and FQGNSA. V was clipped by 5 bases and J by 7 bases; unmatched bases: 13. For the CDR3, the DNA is TGTGCCAGCAGCCCCTTAGGACTAGCCGCTTATGAGCAGTACTTC. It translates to CASSPLGLAAYEQYF. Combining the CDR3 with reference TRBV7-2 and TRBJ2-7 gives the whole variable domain GAGVSQSPSNKVTEKGKDVELRCDPISGHTALYWYRQSLGQGLEFLIYFQGNSAPDKSGLPSDRFSAERTGGSVSTLTIQRTQQEDSAVYLCASSPLGLAAYEQYFGPGTRLTVT.

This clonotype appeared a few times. The CDR3 here is CASRRTGQGTTGELFF. The CDR3 coding sequence is TGTGCCAGCAGGCGCACGGGACAGGGAACCACCGGGGAGCTGTTTTTT. The chain recombines TRBV14 with TRBJ2-2; 9 bases align to TRBD1. This CDR3 is built from 16 residues. V gave up 6 bases and J gave up 4 bases; unmatched junction bases: 9. The germline V gene has CDR1 SGHDN and CDR2 FVKESK.

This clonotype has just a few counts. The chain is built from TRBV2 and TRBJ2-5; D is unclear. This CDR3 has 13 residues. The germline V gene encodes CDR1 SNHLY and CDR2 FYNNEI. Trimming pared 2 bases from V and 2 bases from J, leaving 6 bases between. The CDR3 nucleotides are TGTGCCAGCAGTGAATCAGAACAAGAGACCCAGTACTTC. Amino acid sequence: CASSESEQETQYF.

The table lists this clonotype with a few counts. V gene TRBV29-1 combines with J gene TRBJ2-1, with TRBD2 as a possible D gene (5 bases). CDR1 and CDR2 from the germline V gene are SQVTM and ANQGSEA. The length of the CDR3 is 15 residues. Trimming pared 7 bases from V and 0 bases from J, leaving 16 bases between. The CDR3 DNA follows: TGCAGCGCCCCGGTTAGTAGCGTCTCCTACAATGAGCAGTTCTTC. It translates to CSAPVSSVSYNEQFF.

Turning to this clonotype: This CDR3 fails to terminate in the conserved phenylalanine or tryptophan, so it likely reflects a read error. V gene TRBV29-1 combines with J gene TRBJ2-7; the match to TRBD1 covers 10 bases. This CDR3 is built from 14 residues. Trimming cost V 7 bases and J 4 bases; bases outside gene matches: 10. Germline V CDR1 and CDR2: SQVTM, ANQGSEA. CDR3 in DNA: TGCAGCGCACAGACGACAGGGGGCTTGTACGAGCAGTACCTC. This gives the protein CSAQTTGGLYEQYL.

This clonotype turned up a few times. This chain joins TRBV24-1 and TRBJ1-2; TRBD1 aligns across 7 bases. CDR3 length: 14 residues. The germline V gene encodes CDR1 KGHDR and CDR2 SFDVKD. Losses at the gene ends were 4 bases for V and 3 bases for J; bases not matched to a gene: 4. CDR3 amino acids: CATSDDRVYYGYTF. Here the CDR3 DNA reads TGTGCCACCAGTGACGACAGGGTTTACTATGGCTACACCTTC.

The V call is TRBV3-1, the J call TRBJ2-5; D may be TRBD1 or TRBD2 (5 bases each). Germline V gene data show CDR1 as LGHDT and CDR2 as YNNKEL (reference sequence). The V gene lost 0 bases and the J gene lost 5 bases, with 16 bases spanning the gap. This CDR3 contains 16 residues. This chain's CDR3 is CASSQDRGVGWETQYF. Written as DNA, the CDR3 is TGTGCCAGCAGCCAAGATCGAGGGGTAGGATGGGAGACCCAGTACTTC.

The DNA for the CDR3 is TGTGCCAGCAGCCAAGGAAAAGACACTGAAGCTTTCTTT. Its translation: CASSQGKDTEAFF. V is TRBV4-2 and J is TRBJ1-1; D unclear. V was cut by 1 base and J by 3 bases, with 6 bases left in between. The CDR3 runs to 13 residues. The germline V gene encodes CDR1 LGHNA and CDR2 YNFKEQ.

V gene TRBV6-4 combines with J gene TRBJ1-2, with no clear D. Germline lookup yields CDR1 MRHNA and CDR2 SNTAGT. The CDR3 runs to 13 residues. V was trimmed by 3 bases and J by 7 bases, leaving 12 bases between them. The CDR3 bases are TGTGCCAGCAGTGAGGCAGGTATCGGTGGCTACACCTTC. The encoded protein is CASSEAGIGGYTF.

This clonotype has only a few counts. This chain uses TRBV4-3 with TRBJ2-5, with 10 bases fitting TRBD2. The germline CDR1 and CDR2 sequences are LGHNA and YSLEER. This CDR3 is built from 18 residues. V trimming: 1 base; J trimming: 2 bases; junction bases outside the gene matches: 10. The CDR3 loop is CASSQVASSGRSQETQYF. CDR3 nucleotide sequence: TGCGCCAGCAGCCAAGTAGCTTCTAGCGGGAGAAGTCAAGAGACCCAGTACTTC.